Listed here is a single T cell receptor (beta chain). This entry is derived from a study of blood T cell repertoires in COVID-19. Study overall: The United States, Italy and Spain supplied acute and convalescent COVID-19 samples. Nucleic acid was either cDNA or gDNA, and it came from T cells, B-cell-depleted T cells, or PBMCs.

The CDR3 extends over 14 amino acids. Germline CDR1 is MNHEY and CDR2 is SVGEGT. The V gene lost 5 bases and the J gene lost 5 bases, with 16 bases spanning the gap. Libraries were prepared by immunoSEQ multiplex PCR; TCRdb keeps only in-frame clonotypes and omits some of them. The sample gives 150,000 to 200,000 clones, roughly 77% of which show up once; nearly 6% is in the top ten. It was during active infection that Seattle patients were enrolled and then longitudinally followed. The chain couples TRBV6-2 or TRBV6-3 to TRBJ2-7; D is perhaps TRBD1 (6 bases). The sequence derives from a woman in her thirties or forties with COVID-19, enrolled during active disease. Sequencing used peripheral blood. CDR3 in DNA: TGTGCCAGCAGTAAAGGACAGCCACCTAACGAGCAGTACTTC. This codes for CASSKGQPPNEQYF.